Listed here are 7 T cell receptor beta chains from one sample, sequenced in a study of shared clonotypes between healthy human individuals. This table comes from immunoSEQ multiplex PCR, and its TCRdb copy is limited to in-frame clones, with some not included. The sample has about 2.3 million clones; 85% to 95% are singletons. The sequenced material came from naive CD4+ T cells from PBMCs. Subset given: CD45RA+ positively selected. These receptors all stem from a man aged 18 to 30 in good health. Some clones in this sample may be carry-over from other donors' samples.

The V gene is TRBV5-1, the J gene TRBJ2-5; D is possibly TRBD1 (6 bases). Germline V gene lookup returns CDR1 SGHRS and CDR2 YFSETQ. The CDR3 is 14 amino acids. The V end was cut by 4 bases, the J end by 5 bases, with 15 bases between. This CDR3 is CASSRGTTPETQYF. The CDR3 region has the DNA TGCGCCAGCAGCAGGGGGACAACCCCCGAGACCCAGTACTTC.

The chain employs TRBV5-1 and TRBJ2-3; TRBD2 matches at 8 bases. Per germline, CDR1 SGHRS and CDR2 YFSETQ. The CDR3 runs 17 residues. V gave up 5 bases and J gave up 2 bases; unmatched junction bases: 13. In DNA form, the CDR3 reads TGCGCCAGCAGTCCGGAGGGAGCGGGAGAGATCACAGATACGCAGTATTTT. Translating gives CASSPEGAGEITDTQYF.

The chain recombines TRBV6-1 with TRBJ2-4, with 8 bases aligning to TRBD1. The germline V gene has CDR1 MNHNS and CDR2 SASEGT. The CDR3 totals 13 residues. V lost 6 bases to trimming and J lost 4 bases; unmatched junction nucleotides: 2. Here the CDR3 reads CASRRQGKNIQYF. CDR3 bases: TGTGCCAGCAGACGACAGGGGAAAAACATTCAGTACTTC.

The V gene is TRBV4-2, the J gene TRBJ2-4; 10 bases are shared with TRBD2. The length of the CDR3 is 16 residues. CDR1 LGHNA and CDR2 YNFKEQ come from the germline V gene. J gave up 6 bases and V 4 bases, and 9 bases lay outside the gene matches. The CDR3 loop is CASSPSGRALGNIQYF. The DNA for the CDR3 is TGTGCCAGCAGCCCGAGCGGGAGGGCCCTCGGAAACATTCAGTACTTC.

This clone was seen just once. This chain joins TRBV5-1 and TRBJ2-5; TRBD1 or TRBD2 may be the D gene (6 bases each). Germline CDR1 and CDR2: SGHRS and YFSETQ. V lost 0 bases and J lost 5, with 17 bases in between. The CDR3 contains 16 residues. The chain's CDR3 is CASSLEGGDGHETQYF. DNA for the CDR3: TGCGCCAGCAGCTTGGAGGGGGGAGACGGGCACGAGACCCAGTACTTC.

The CDR3 loop reads CASSLDITGYNEQFF. CDR3 DNA: TGTGCCAGCAGCTTGGATATCACTGGGTACAATGAGCAGTTCTTC. The chain uses TRBV5-4 and TRBJ2-1; D ambiguous. Germline V gene data show CDR1 as SGHNT and CDR2 as YYREEE (reference sequence). The CDR3 runs to 15 residues. The V end lost 0 bases, the J end lost 4 bases, and 11 bases lay between the germline ends.

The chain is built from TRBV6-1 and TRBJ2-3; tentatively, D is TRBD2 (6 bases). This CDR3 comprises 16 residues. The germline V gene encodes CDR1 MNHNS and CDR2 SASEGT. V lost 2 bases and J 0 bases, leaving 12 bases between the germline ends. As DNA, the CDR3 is TGTGCCAGCAGTGAATGGCGGGGCTCTAGCACAGATACGCAGTATTTT. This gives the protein CASSEWRGSSTDTQYF.